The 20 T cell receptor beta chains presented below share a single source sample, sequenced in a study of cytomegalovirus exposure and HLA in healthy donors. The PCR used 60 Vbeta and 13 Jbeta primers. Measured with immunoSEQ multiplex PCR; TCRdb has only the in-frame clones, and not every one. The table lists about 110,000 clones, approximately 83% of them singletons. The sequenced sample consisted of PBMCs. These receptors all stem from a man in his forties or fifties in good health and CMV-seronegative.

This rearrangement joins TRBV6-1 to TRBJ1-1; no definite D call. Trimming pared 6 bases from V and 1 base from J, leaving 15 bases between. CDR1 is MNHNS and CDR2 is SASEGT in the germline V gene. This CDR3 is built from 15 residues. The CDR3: CASRWGGLGNTEAFF. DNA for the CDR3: TGTGCCAGCAGGTGGGGAGGGCTGGGGAACACTGAAGCTTTCTTT.

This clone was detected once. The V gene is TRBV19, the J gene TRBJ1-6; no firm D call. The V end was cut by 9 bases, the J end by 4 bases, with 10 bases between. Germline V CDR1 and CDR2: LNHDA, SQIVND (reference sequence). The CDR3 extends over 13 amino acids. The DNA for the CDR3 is TGTGCCAGCCGTTTATATTATAATTCACCCCTCCACTTT. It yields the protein CASRLYYNSPLHF.

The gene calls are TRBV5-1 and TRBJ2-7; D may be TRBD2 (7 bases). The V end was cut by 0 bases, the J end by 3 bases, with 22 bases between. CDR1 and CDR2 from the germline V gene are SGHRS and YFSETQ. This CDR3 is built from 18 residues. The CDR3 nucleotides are TGCGCCAGCAGCTTGGAAAGGGGGGGGGACTTCCTGAGCTACGAGCAGTACTTC. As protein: CASSLERGGDFLSYEQYF.

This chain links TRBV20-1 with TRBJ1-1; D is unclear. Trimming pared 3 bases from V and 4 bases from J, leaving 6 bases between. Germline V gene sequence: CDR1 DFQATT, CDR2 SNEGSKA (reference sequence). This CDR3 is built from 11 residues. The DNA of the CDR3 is TGCAGTGCTAGGCTAACCACTGAAGCTTTCTTT. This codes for CSARLTTEAFF.

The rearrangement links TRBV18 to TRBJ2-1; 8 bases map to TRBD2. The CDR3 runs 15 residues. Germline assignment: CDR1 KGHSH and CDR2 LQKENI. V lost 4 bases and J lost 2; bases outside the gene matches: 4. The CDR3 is CASSLAGFTYNEQFF. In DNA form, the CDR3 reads TGTGCCAGCTCACTAGCGGGGTTTACCTACAATGAGCAGTTCTTC.

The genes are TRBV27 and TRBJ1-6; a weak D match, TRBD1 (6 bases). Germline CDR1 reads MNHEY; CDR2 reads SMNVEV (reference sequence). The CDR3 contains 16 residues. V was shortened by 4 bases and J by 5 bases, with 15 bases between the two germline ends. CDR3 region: CASSSPTGYHNSPLHF. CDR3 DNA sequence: TGTGCCAGCAGTTCCCCTACAGGGTACCATAATTCACCCCTCCACTTT.

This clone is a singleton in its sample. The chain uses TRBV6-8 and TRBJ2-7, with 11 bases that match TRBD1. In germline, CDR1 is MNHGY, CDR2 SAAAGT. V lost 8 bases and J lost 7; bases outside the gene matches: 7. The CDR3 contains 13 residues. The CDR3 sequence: CASPGTGGPEQYF. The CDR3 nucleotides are TGTGCCAGCCCCGGGACAGGGGGTCCGGAGCAGTACTTC.

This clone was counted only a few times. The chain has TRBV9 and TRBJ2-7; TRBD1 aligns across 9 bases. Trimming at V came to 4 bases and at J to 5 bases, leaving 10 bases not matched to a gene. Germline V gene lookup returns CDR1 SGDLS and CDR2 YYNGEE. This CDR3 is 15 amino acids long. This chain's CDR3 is CASSPRTGQGHEQYF. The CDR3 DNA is TGTGCCAGCAGCCCCCGAACGGGACAGGGCCACGAGCAGTACTTC.

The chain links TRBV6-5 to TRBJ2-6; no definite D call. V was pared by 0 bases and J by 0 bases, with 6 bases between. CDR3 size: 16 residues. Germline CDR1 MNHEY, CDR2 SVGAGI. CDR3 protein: CASSYSLRSGANVLTF. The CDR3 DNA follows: TGTGCCAGCAGTTACTCCCTTCGCTCTGGGGCCAACGTCCTGACTTTC.

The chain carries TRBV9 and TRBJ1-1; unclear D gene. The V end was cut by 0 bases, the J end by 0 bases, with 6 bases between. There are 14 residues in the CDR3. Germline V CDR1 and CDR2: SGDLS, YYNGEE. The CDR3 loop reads CASSVAQMNTEAFF. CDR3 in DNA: TGTGCCAGCAGCGTAGCCCAGATGAACACTGAAGCTTTCTTT.

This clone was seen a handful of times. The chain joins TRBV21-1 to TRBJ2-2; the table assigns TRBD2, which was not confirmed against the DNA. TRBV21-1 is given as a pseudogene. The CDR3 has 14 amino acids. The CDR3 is CATPVQPNTGELFF. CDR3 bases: TGTGCCACCCCGGTCCAACCGAACACCGGGGAGCTGTTTTTT.

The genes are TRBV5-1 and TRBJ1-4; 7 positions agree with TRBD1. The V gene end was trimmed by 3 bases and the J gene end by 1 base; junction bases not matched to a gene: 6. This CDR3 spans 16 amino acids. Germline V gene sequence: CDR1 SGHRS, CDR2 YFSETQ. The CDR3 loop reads CASSWGQTLTNEKLFF. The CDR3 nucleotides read TGCGCCAGCAGCTGGGGACAGACATTAACTAATGAAAAACTGTTTTTT.

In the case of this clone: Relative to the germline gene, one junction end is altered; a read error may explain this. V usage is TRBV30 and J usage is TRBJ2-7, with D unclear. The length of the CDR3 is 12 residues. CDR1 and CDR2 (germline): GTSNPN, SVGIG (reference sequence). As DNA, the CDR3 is TGTGCCCGGAGTGGTCATTTCTACGAGCAGTACTTC. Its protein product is CARSGHFYEQYF. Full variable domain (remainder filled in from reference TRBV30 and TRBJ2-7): SQTIHQWPATLVQPVGSPLSLECTVEGTSNPNLYWYRQAAGRGLQLLFYSVGIGQISSEVPQNLSASRPQDRQFILSSKKLLLSDSGFYLCARSGHFYEQYFGPGTRLTVT.

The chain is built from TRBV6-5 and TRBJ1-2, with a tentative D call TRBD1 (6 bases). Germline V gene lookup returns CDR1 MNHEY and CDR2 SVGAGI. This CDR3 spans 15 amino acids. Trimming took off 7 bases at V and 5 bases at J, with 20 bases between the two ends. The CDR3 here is CASIPRPGVGYGYTF. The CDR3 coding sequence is TGTGCCAGCATCCCGAGGCCAGGGGTCGGATATGGCTACACCTTC.

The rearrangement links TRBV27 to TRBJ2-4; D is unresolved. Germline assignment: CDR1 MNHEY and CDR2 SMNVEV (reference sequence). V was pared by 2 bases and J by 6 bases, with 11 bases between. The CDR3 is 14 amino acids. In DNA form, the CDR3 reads TGTGCCAGCAGTTTAGGCCCTTCCATAAACATTCAGTACTTC. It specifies CASSLGPSINIQYF.

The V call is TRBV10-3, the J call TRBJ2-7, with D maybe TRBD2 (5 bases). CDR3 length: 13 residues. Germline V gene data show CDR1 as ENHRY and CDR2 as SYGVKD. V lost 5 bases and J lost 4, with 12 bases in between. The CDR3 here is CAISLGRGYEQYF. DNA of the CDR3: TGTGCCATCAGTTTAGGAAGAGGGTACGAGCAGTACTTC.

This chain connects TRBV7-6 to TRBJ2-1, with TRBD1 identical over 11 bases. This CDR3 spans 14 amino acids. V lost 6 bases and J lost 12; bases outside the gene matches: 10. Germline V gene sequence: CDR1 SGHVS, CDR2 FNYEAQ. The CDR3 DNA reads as TGTGCCAGCAGTTCCGGGACAGGGGGTATCGGGCAGTTCTTC. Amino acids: CASSSGTGGIGQFF.

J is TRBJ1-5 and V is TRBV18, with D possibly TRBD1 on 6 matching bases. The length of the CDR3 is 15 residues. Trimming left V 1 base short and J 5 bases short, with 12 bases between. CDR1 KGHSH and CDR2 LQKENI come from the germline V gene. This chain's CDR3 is CASSPRQGPDQPQHF. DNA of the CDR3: TGTGCCAGCTCACCACGTCAGGGGCCGGATCAGCCCCAGCATTTT.

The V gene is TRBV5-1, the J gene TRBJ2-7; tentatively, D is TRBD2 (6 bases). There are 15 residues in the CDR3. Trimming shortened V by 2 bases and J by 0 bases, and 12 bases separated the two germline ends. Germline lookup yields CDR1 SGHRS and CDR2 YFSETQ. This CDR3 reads CASSFAGGNSYEQYF. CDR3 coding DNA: TGCGCCAGCAGCTTCGCTGGGGGGAACTCCTACGAGCAGTACTTC.

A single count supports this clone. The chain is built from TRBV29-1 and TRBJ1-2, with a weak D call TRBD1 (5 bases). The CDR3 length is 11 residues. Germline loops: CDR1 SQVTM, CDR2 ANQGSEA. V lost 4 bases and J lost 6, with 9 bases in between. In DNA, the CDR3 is TGCAGCGTTGTCCAGGGCCATGGCTACACCTTC. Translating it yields CSVVQGHGYTF.